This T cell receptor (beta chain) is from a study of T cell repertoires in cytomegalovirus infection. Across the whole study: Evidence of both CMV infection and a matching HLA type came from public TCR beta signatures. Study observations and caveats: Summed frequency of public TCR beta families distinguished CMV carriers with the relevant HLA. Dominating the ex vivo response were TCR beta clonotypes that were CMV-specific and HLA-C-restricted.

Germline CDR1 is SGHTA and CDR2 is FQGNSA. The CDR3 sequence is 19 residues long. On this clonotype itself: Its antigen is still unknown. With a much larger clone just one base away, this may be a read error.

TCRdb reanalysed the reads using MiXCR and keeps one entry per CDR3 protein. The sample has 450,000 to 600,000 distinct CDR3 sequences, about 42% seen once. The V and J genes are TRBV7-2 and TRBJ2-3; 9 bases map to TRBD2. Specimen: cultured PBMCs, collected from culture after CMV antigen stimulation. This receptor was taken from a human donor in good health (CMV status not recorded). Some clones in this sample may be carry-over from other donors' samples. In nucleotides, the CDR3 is TGTGCCAGCCGCTTAGTAGGCGGTAGCGGGAGTGGTGCACAGGATACGCAGTATTTT. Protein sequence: CASRLVGGSGSGAQDTQYF.